The T cell receptor beta chain described here comes from a study of vaccination effects on CD4 cells after COVID-19. Repertoires were generated with immunoSEQ multiplex PCR, while TCRdb's copy carries only in-frame clones and drops some. The repertoire holds under 35,000 clones, approximately 70% seen once, with approximately 30% in the top ten. In the ViraFEST assay, antigen-specific CD4+ clonotypes were identified by expansion after peptide-pool stimulation. The authors isolated CD4+ T cells after more than eight days of culture. This person caught SARS-CoV-2 sometime from March to December 2020, and PCR testing confirmed the infection. This clone turned up a few times. No antigen is known for it. CDR3 length: 14 amino acids. The germline V gene encodes CDR1 SGHTA and CDR2 FQGNSA. V shed 4 bases and J 3 bases; nucleotides not matched to a gene: 3.

The sequence came from a human donor who had a prior SARS-CoV-2 infection. The chain employs TRBV7-2 and TRBJ1-2; 9 bases fit TRBD1. The sample here was CD4+ T cells from PBMCs cultured with a peptide pool, taken before COVID-19 vaccination. The CDR3 region is CASSWTGVDYGYTF. CDR3 coding DNA: TGTGCCAGCAGCTGGACAGGGGTGGACTATGGCTACACCTTC.